This T cell receptor (beta chain) is drawn from a study of T cell responses to AZD1222 COVID-19 vaccine. Broader study findings: There were mostly white British donors and more females than males, and clonal diversity was possibly underestimated. Unmutated variant regions are reportedly the target of nearly half of TCRs that are spike-specific. In all cases, repertoires were sampled only after the peak T cell response.

A note on this clone: Its antigen is unidentified.

Second-dose groups at about 4 or about 12 weeks were pooled. Germline CDR1 and CDR2: SGHTS and YDEGEE. Trimming pared 4 bases from V and 3 bases from J, leaving 16 bases between. This CDR3 has 15 residues. Only in-frame clones appear in the TCRdb table, and some are missing; sequencing was by immunoSEQ multiplex PCR. Among over 100,000 clones listed, more than 75% were seen once. The clonotype was recovered from an adult who received the AZD1222 COVID-19 vaccine. This chain joins TRBV5-8 and TRBJ1-1, with D possibly being TRBD1 (6 bases). Here the sequenced sample was peripheral blood, taken 28 days after the second AZD1222 dose. CDR3 coding DNA: TGTGCCAGCAGCCGTCCCAGGGGCTTAGACACTGAAGCTTTCTTT. Protein sequence: CASSRPRGLDTEAFF.